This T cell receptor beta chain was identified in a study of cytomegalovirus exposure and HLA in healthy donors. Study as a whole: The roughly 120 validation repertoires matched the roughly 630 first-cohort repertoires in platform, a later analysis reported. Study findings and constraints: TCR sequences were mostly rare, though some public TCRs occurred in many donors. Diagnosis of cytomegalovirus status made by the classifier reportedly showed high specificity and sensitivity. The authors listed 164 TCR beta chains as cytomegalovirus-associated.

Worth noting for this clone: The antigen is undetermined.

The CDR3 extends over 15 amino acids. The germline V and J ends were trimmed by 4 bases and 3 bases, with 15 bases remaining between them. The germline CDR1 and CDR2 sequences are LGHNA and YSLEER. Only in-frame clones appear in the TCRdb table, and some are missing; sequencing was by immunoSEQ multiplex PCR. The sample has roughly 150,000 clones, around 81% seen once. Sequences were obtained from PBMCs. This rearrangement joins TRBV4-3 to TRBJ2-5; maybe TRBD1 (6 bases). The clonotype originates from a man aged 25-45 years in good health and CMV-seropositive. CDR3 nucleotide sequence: TGCGCCAGCAGCCCCTCGTGGACAGATAAAGAGACCCAGTACTTC. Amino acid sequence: CASSPSWTDKETQYF.